At least ten counts were recorded for the clone carrying this TCR beta chain. Its antigen is still unknown. These data belong to a study of neurological immune-mediated disorders. V was pared by 6 bases and J by 4 bases, with 7 bases between. The CDR3 length is 12 residues. The cDNA was synthesized by 5'RACE incorporating 10-nucleotide random UMIs. Using its own MiXCR run on the 5' RACE reads, TCRdb lists one record per CDR3 protein. The table lists tens of thousands of distinct CDR3 sequences, 9.5% to 12% of them singletons. The unsorted libraries originated from 2 million PBMCs that had been stored at -80 C. Regarding the study as a whole: HTLV-1-associated myelopathy showed the most TCR clonal expansion; multiple sclerosis the least, below healthy controls. Private repertoires in all groups were suggested by the finding that expanded clones across subjects shared no CDR3 amino acid sequences.

The TCR comes from a man between 60 and 75 years old in good health. The sample was PBMCs. This rearrangement joins TRBV12-3 or TRBV12-4 to TRBJ2-1, with D unresolved. This chain's CDR3 is CASSQQYNEQFF. The CDR3 DNA is TGTGCCAGCAGCCAACAGTACAATGAGCAGTTCTTC.